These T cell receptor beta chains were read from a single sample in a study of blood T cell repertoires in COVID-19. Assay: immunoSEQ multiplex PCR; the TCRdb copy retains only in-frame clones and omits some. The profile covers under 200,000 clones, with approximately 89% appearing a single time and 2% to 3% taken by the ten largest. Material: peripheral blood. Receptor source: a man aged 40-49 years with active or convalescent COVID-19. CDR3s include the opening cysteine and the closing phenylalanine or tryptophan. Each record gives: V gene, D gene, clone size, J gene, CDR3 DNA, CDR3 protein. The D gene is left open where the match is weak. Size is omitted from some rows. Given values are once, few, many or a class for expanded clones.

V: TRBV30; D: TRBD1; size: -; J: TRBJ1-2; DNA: TGTGCCTGGAGGTTATCAGGGGGCATTGGCTACACCTTC; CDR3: CAWRLSGGIGYTF
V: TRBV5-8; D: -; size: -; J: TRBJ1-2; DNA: TGTGCCAGCAGCTTGCTTTCGGCTAACTATGGCTACACCTTC; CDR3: CASSLLSANYGYTF
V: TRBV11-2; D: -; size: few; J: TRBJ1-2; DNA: TGTGCCAGCAGTTTGGGCTGGGGGGGAATAGGTGGCTACACCTTC; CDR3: CASSLGWGGIGGYTF
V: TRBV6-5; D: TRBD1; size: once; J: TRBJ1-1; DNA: TGTGCCAGCAGACGAGTACGGGACAGCTACACTGAAGCTTTCTTT; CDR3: CASRRVRDSYTEAFF
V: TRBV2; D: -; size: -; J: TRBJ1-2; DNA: TGTGCCAGCAGGGAAAGCATCGGACAGAACTATGGCTACACCTTC; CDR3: CASRESIGQNYGYTF
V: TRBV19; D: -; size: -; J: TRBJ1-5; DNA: TGTGCCAGTATGATGGGGGGGCTAGGTCAGCCCCAGCATTTT; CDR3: CASMMGGLGQPQHF
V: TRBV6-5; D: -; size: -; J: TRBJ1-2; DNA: TGTGCCAGCAGTTACTCACCACAGTCCTCCACCTATGGCTACACCTTC; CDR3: CASSYSPQSSTYGYTF
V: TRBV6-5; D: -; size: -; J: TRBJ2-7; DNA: TGTGCCAGCAGTTACTCGAGGGGGGGCGAGCAGTACTTC; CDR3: CASSYSRGGEQYF
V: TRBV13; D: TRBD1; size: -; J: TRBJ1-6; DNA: TGTGCCAGCAGCCGCAAACTGGGACAGACCCTTAATTCACCCCTCCACTTT; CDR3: CASSRKLGQTLNSPLHF
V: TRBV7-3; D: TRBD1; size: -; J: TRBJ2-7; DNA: TGTGCCAGCAGCCAGGACAGGGCCTACGAGCAGTACTTC; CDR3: CASSQDRAYEQYF
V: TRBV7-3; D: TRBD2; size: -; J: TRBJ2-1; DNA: TGTGCCAGCAGCTTTAAGCGGGGGGGTTACAATGAGCAGTTCTTC; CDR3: CASSFKRGGYNEQFF
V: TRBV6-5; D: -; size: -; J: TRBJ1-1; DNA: TGTGCCAGCAGTTACTCCGCCGGGGACACTGAAGCTTTCTTT; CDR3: CASSYSAGDTEAFF